What follows is one T cell receptor beta chain and its context. The junction had 8 bases not matched to a gene; V was cut back by 1 base and J by 7 bases. Germline V gene sequence: CDR1 MDHEN, CDR2 SYDVKM. The CDR3 is made up of 16 amino acids. In the original processing: Counts of nucleated cells, estimated from reference gene primer amplification, were obtained. Here immunoSEQ multiplex PCR was the method, and the copy in TCRdb shows in-frame clones only, minus some. The V and J calls and clone size are taken from that table; D and trimming were inferred from the DNA. Of about 190,000 clones listed, approximately 90% are singletons. This specimen belongs to a study of blood T cell repertoires in COVID-19. Background on the study: From the United States, Italy and Spain came samples of acute and convalescent COVID-19.

This clonotype was sampled from a young man with acute or convalescent COVID-19. Specimen: peripheral blood. This rearrangement joins TRBV28 to TRBJ2-2, with 8 bases matching TRBD2. CDR3 sequence: CASSLSAGGFGGELFF. The DNA for the CDR3 is TGTGCCAGCAGTTTATCGGCGGGAGGATTTGGCGGGGAGCTGTTTTTT. Using reference TRBV28 and TRBJ2-2 for the parts outside the CDR3, the full variable domain is DVKVTQSSRYLVKRTGEKVFLECVQDMDHENMFWYRQDPGLGLRLIYFSYDVKMKEKGDIPEGYSVSREKKERFSLILESASTNQTSMYLCASSLSAGGFGGELFFGEGSRLTVL.